This TCR beta chain derives from a study of T cell repertoires in cytomegalovirus infection. Looking at the study overall: It was recently identified HLA-C-restricted and well-studied HLA-B-restricted CMV epitopes that the study used. Shared public TCR beta signatures pointed to both CMV infection and a matching HLA type.

This clonotype has a handful of counts. Its antigen is not identified. MiXCR, run by TCRdb on the reads, gives a single entry per CDR3 protein. The sample gives hundreds of thousands of distinct CDR3 sequences, approximately 32% of which show up once; around 11% is in the top ten. The V segment lost 0 bases and the J segment 3 bases; nucleotides outside the gene matches: 6. The CDR3 spans 17 residues. The germline V gene encodes CDR1 SGHDN and CDR2 FVKESK. Study-level findings and limits: Summed frequency of shared TCR beta families picked out CMV carriers who also had the relevant HLA. Ex vivo responses were dominated by HLA-C-restricted CMV-specific TCR beta clonotypes.

The V call is TRBV14, the J call TRBJ2-5; 11 bases are a match to TRBD1. The receptor was isolated from a human donor in good health (CMV status not recorded). Some clones in this sample may be carry-over from other donors' samples. Sequenced here: cultured CD8+ T cells from PBMCs, sampled from culture after CMV antigen stimulation. DNA for the CDR3: TGTGCCAGCAGCCAAGACCGCCGGGACAGGGGGAAAGAGACCCAGTACTTC. It codes for CASSQDRRDRGKETQYF.